Shown below are 21 T cell receptor beta chains from a single sample sequenced in a study of cytomegalovirus exposure and HLA in healthy donors. Use of 60 Vbeta and 13 Jbeta primers characterized the PCR. Produced via immunoSEQ multiplex PCR; TCRdb's table is partial and in-frame only. The top ten hold about 4.6% of the sample, which has roughly 90,000 clones, about 73% seen once. The sequenced sample consisted of PBMCs. Receptors were obtained from a woman in her 40s in good health and CMV-seropositive.

This chain joins TRBV28 and TRBJ2-2; 10 bases map to TRBD1. The CDR3 is 15 residues long. J was trimmed by 3 bases and V by 7 bases; bases with no gene match: 5. Germline CDR1 is MDHEN and CDR2 is SYDVKM. CDR3 loop: CASTTDRGYTGELFF. CDR3 nucleotides: TGTGCCAGCACAACGGACAGGGGGTACACCGGGGAGCTGTTTTTT.

The chain uses TRBV18 and TRBJ1-5, with 8 bases that match TRBD1. The CDR3 length is 14 residues. The V gene end was trimmed by 3 bases and the J gene end by 5 bases; junction bases not matched to a gene: 3. Germline loops: CDR1 KGHSH, CDR2 LQKENI. The CDR3 coding sequence is TGTGCCAGCTCACCGTGGGGACAGGATCAGCCCCAGCATTTT. It is translated as CASSPWGQDQPQHF.

In this sample, this clone turned up many times. The chain uses TRBV6-6 and TRBJ2-2; 9 bases are a match to TRBD2. The CDR3 contains 15 residues. V shed 6 bases and J 6 bases; nucleotides not matched to a gene: 8. Germline V CDR1 and CDR2: MNHNY, SVGAGI (reference sequence). Here the CDR3 DNA reads TGTGCCAGCAGCCCTATAGCGGGAGAGGCCGGGGAGCTGTTTTTT. Its translation is CASSPIAGEAGELFF.

The V gene is TRBV28, the J gene TRBJ1-1; D is undetermined. Germline V gives CDR1 MDHEN, CDR2 SYDVKM. V was trimmed by 0 bases and J by 5 bases, leaving 10 bases between them. There are 14 residues in the CDR3. This chain's CDR3 is CASSLWEGSTEAFF. Written as DNA, the CDR3 is TGTGCCAGCAGTTTATGGGAGGGTTCGACTGAAGCTTTCTTT.

The chain joins TRBV11-3 to TRBJ2-5, with no clear D. CDR3 length: 14 amino acids. Trimming took 1 base from V and 0 from J, leaving 6 bases between them. CDR1 is SGHNT, CDR2 YENEEA, per germline. DNA for the CDR3: TGTGCCAGCAGCTTAGTTCAGAACCAAGAGACCCAGTACTTC. Its translation: CASSLVQNQETQYF.

This clone was recorded a few times. The genes are TRBV10-1 and TRBJ1-5; D possibly corresponds to TRBD1 (6 bases). V dropped 6 bases and J dropped 2 bases, with 14 bases sitting between them. Germline CDR1 WNHNN, CDR2 SYGVQD (reference sequence). This CDR3 is built from 15 residues. CDR3 sequence reads: CASRDTGKGNQPQHF. The CDR3 region has the DNA TGCGCCAGCAGAGACACAGGGAAGGGCAATCAGCCCCAGCATTTT.

This clone came up once. The rearrangement uses TRBV19 and TRBJ1-1, with D perhaps TRBD1 (6 bases). Germline V lookup: CDR1 LNHDA, CDR2 SQIVND (reference sequence). The ends were cut back, 4 bases at V and 11 bases at J, with 8 bases in the middle. The CDR3 runs to 10 residues. This chain's CDR3 is CASSRDMAFF. The CDR3 nucleotides are TGTGCCAGTAGTAGGGACATGGCTTTCTTT.

This clone has just a few counts. The chain uses TRBV5-1 and TRBJ2-1; TRBD2 matches 9 bases. Germline CDR1 SGHRS, CDR2 YFSETQ. J lost 6 bases, V lost 2 bases, and 12 bases had no gene match. This CDR3 has 17 residues. CDR3 protein: CASSLLAGGVITNEQFF. In nucleotides, the CDR3 is TGCGCCAGCAGCTTACTAGCGGGCGGGGTAATCACCAATGAGCAGTTCTTC.

The J gene is TRBJ2-7, the V gene TRBV19; a weak D match, TRBD2 (5 bases). The V end lost 5 bases, the J end lost 4 bases, and 9 bases lay between the germline ends. The CDR3 contains 12 residues. Germline CDR1 is LNHDA and CDR2 is SQIVND (reference sequence). The chain's CDR3 is CASSAGTYEQYF. CDR3 coding DNA: TGTGCCAGTAGTGCGGGTACGTACGAGCAGTACTTC.

V is TRBV6-1 and J is TRBJ1-1; no definite D call. The CDR3 length is 14 residues. From germline, CDR1 is MNHNS and CDR2 SASEGT. Trimming took 7 bases from V and 0 from J, leaving 12 bases between them. CDR3 in DNA: TGTGCCAGCACCGCAACCCAGATGAACACTGAAGCTTTCTTT. It translates to CASTATQMNTEAFF.

This clone appeared once. The rearrangement links TRBV5-1 to TRBJ2-7; 10 bases line up with TRBD1. The CDR3 length is 14 residues. The V segment lost 4 bases and the J segment 6 bases; nucleotides outside the gene matches: 7. In germline, CDR1 is SGHRS, CDR2 YFSETQ. The CDR3 bases are TGCGCCAGCAGCATCGACAGGGGGCTGGCCGAGCAGTACTTC. It yields the protein CASSIDRGLAEQYF.

The V call is TRBV7-9, the J call TRBJ2-5; D may be TRBD2 (5 bases). V lost 5 bases, J lost 9 bases, and 19 bases lay in between. CDR3 length: 14 residues. Germline V gene sequence: CDR1 SEHNR, CDR2 FQNEAQ (reference sequence). The CDR3 region is CASSPVTLAGAQYF. For the CDR3, the DNA is TGTGCCAGCAGCCCGGTTACCTTAGCCGGGGCCCAGTACTTC.

The gene calls are TRBV30 and TRBJ1-5, with D possibly TRBD1 on 5 matching bases. V dropped 3 bases and J dropped 5 bases, with 14 bases sitting between them. Germline CDR1 GTSNPN, CDR2 SVGIG (reference sequence). CDR3 length equals 14 residues. The CDR3 nucleotides are TGTGCCTGGAGCCCGGGGGGTGATTATCAGCCCCAGCATTTT. Translation gives CAWSPGGDYQPQHF.

The chain recombines TRBV2 with TRBJ2-5, with 9 bases matching TRBD2. The CDR3 extends over 18 amino acids. From germline, CDR1 is SNHLY and CDR2 FYNNEI. The ends lost 2 bases at V and 0 bases at J; junction bases unmatched: 10. This CDR3 reads CASSESQWGLADQETQYF. The CDR3 nucleotides read TGTGCCAGCAGTGAAAGTCAATGGGGACTAGCAGACCAAGAGACCCAGTACTTC.

The CDR3 DNA follows: TGTGCCACCAGCAGAGATGGGGACAGATTAGATACGCAGTATTTT. Amino acids: CATSRDGDRLDTQYF. V is TRBV15 and J is TRBJ2-3; 7 bases match TRBD1. CDR3 size: 15 residues. The ends lost 0 bases at V and 5 bases at J; junction bases unmatched: 5. Germline CDR1 and CDR2: LNHNV and YYDKDF (reference sequence).

The chain joins TRBV27 to TRBJ2-7; D is possibly TRBD1 (6 bases). This CDR3 comprises 17 residues. Trimming stripped 5 bases from V and 2 bases from J, with 22 bases between. Germline V gene lookup returns CDR1 MNHEY and CDR2 SMNVEV (reference sequence). The CDR3 protein is CASSRRNTDRFAYEQYF. In DNA form, the CDR3 reads TGTGCCAGCAGTCGGAGAAACACAGACAGGTTTGCCTACGAGCAGTACTTC.

This clone was detected only a few times. The V call is TRBV10-3, the J call TRBJ1-3, with 9 bases matching TRBD1. Germline CDR1 ENHRY, CDR2 SYGVKD. The CDR3 extends over 15 amino acids. With V trimmed by 10 bases and J by 0 bases, 7 bases remained unmatched. The CDR3: CATYPGQGSGNTIYF. CDR3 coding DNA: TGTGCCACCTACCCGGGACAGGGCTCTGGAAACACCATATATTTT.

The chain links TRBV2 to TRBJ2-1; 10 bases fit TRBD1. Germline CDR1 reads SNHLY; CDR2 reads FYNNEI. The J segment lost 4 bases and the V segment lost 6 bases, leaving 6 bases of the junction unmatched. The CDR3 runs to 15 residues. CDR3 protein: CASSLRQGAYNEQFF. The CDR3 coding sequence is TGTGCCAGCAGCCTAAGACAGGGGGCTTACAATGAGCAGTTCTTC.

The CDR3 region is CASSSATGMNTEAFF. CDR3 bases: TGTGCCAGCAGCTCGGCGACAGGGATGAACACTGAAGCTTTCTTT. V usage is TRBV7-6 and J usage is TRBJ1-1, with 7 nucleotides matching TRBD1. Germline assignment: CDR1 SGHVS and CDR2 FNYEAQ. The CDR3 runs 15 residues. V lost 4 bases to trimming and J lost 0 bases; unmatched junction nucleotides: 5. The full variable domain, rest sourced from reference TRBV7-6 and TRBJ1-1, is GAGVSQSPRYKVTKRGQDVALRCDPISGHVSLYWYRQALGQGPEFLTYFNYEAQQDKSGLPNDRFSAERPEGSISTLTIQRTEQRDSAMYRCASSSATGMNTEAFFGQGTRLTVV.

The gene calls are TRBV6-1 and TRBJ2-3; TRBD1 aligns across 8 bases. CDR3 length: 15 amino acids. Germline-derived CDR1 and CDR2 are MNHNS and SASEGT. V shed 8 bases and J 1 base; nucleotides not matched to a gene: 8. The CDR3 protein is CASRGQGYGTDTQYF. The CDR3 coding sequence is TGTGCCAGCCGAGGACAGGGATACGGCACAGATACGCAGTATTTT.

V usage is TRBV6-5 and J usage is TRBJ2-1; D possibly corresponds to TRBD2 (5 bases). Per the germline V gene, CDR1 is MNHEY and CDR2 is SVGAGI. V was shortened by 3 bases and J by 3 bases, with 9 bases between the two germline ends. The CDR3 sequence is 14 residues long. CDR3 nucleotide sequence: TGTGCCAGCAGTTATTCGGGAAACTACAATGAGCAGTTCTTC. It yields the protein CASSYSGNYNEQFF.